This is a list of T cell receptor beta chains from one sample in a study of T-cell memory formation after mild COVID-19. TCRdb re-called the 5' RACE reads through MiXCR, storing one row per CDR3 protein. The sample includes 450,000 or so distinct CDR3 sequences, around 18% of them seen just once. The specimen sequenced was PBMCs or a T cell subset sorted from them (not recorded which). Receptors were obtained from an adult woman who had mild COVID-19 (a few samples of this study predate the infection). Cell type and time point are not known. Each CDR3 is given with its conserved first and last residue. The order of the fields is J gene, V gene, D gene, clone size, CDR3 protein, CDR3 DNA. A D gene is named only where the DNA matches it firmly. Some rows mark clone size as missing; the rest say once, few, many or name a class of expanded clone.

J: TRBJ1-1
V: TRBV12-3/TRBV12-4
D: NA
size: NA
CDR3: CASSGGVLNTEAFF
DNA: TGTGCCAGCAGTGGAGGGGTTTTGAACACTGAAGCTTTCTTT

J: TRBJ2-1
V: TRBV7-9
D: TRBD2
size: NA
CDR3: CASSRQGLAGDEQFF
DNA: TGTGCCAGCAGCCGCCAGGGACTAGCGGGAGATGAGCAGTTCTTC

J: TRBJ2-7
V: TRBV5-6
D: NA
size: few
CDR3: CASSLAGQGTYEQYF
DNA: TGTGCCAGCAGCTTGGCCGGGCAGGGTACCTACGAGCAGTACTTC

J: TRBJ1-2
V: TRBV7-9
D: TRBD1
size: NA
CDR3: CASSAQGDLNYGYTF
DNA: TGTGCCAGCAGCGCTCAGGGGGACCTTAACTATGGCTACACCTTC

J: TRBJ1-5
V: TRBV7-8
D: NA
size: NA
CDR3: CASSHPPWQPQHF
DNA: TGTGCCAGCAGCCACCCCCCGTGGCAGCCCCAGCATTTT

J: TRBJ1-2
V: TRBV10-3
D: TRBD1
size: NA
CDR3: CAISESKRGLSYTF
DNA: TGTGCCATCAGTGAGTCGAAGAGGGGGCTTAGCTACACCTTC

J: TRBJ2-7
V: TRBV20-1
D: TRBD2
size: few
CDR3: CSARDGGTSGSRDSYEQYF
DNA: TGCAGTGCTAGAGATGGGGGGACTAGCGGGAGCCGTGATTCCTACGAGCAGTACTTC

J: TRBJ2-2
V: TRBV7-9
D: NA
size: NA
CDR3: CASSFGPNTGELFF
DNA: TGTGCCAGCAGCTTCGGCCCGAACACCGGGGAGCTGTTTTTT

J: TRBJ2-1
V: TRBV24-1
D: TRBD1
size: NA
CDR3: CATSQDGTGSDEQFF
DNA: TGTGCCACCAGTCAGGACGGGACAGGGTCTGATGAGCAGTTCTTC

J: TRBJ2-3
V: TRBV5-4
D: NA
size: NA
CDR3: CASSSLLVEGETQYF
DNA: TGTGCCAGCAGCTCACTACTAGTGGAGGGTGAGACGCAGTATTTT

J: TRBJ2-2
V: TRBV7-9
D: NA
size: NA
CDR3: CASSLGWDYTGELFF
DNA: TGTGCCAGCAGCTTAGGATGGGATTACACCGGGGAGCTGTTTTTT

J: TRBJ2-1
V: TRBV19
D: TRBD1
size: NA
CDR3: CASTTRQGYNEQFF
DNA: TGTGCCAGTACCACGCGACAGGGATACAATGAGCAGTTCTTC

J: TRBJ2-1
V: TRBV7-2
D: TRBD1
size: few
CDR3: CASSLSGQGGVSSYNEQFF
DNA: TGTGCCAGCAGCTTGTCGGGACAGGGGGGGGTCAGCTCCTACAATGAGCAGTTCTTC

J: TRBJ2-3
V: TRBV12-3/TRBV12-4
D: TRBD2
size: few
CDR3: CASSLMLAGQDTQYF
DNA: TGTGCCAGCAGTTTAATGCTAGCGGGGCAAGATACGCAGTATTTT

J: TRBJ2-3
V: TRBV7-9
D: TRBD2
size: few
CDR3: CASSLDRLAEITDTQYF
DNA: TGTGCCAGCAGCTTAGACCGGCTAGCGGAGATCACAGATACGCAGTATTTT

J: TRBJ2-1
V: TRBV19
D: NA
size: many
CDR3: CASSRQSNEQFF
DNA: TGTGCCAGTAGTAGACAGAGCAATGAGCAGTTCTTC

J: TRBJ2-1
V: TRBV9
D: TRBD2
size: few
CDR3: CASSPQPGTRSNEQFF
DNA: TGTGCCAGCAGCCCCCAACCCGGGACTAGATCCAATGAGCAGTTCTTC

J: TRBJ2-1
V: TRBV20-1
D: NA
size: few
CDR3: CSARDVSPYNEQFF
DNA: TGCAGTGCACGGGACGTCTCACCTTACAATGAGCAGTTCTTC

J: TRBJ1-5
V: TRBV4-3
D: NA
size: NA
CDR3: CASSQGPPFQPQHF
DNA: TGCGCCAGCAGCCAAGGACCTCCTTTTCAGCCCCAGCATTTT

J: TRBJ2-7
V: TRBV9
D: NA
size: few
CDR3: CASSGPGQAYEQYF
DNA: TGTGCCAGCAGCGGTCCGGGACAAGCCTACGAGCAGTACTTC

J: TRBJ1-1
V: TRBV4-3
D: NA
size: NA
CDR3: CASSQDLTSGNTEAFF
DNA: TGCGCCAGCAGCCAAGATCTCACCAGCGGGAACACTGAAGCTTTCTTT

J: TRBJ2-5
V: TRBV7-2
D: NA
size: medium-sized
CDR3: CASSLGLVETQYF
DNA: TGTGCCAGCAGCTTAGGTTTGGTGGAGACCCAGTACTTC

J: TRBJ2-3
V: TRBV20-1
D: NA
size: NA
CDR3: CSARDQGTTDTQYF
DNA: TGCAGTGCTAGAGATCAGGGCACGACAGATACGCAGTATTTT

J: TRBJ2-1
V: TRBV2
D: NA
size: NA
CDR3: CASSARGLWGPYNEQFF
DNA: TGTGCCAGCAGTGCCCGGGGCCTCTGGGGGCCCTACAATGAGCAGTTCTTC

J: TRBJ2-3
V: TRBV12-3/TRBV12-4
D: NA
size: NA
CDR3: CASSLLRLDTQYF
DNA: TGTGCCAGCAGTTTATTGCGTCTGGATACGCAGTATTTT

J: TRBJ1-1
V: TRBV7-9
D: NA
size: few
CDR3: CASSLFLGVGEAFF
DNA: TGTGCCAGCAGTCTATTCTTAGGGGTCGGTGAAGCTTTCTTT

J: TRBJ1-4
V: TRBV4-2
D: NA
size: few
CDR3: CASSQGPVGEKLFF
DNA: TGTGCCAGCAGCCAAGGTCCGGTAGGGGAAAAACTGTTTTTT

J: TRBJ2-7
V: TRBV5-8
D: NA
size: few
CDR3: CASSFPPPAAEQYF
DNA: TGTGCCAGCAGCTTCCCTCCCCCGGCTGCCGAGCAGTACTTC

J: TRBJ1-1
V: TRBV6-1
D: NA
size: NA
CDR3: CASSEAQGQNTEAFF
DNA: TGTGCCAGCAGTGAAGCGCAGGGACAAAACACTGAAGCTTTCTTT

J: TRBJ2-6
V: TRBV7-2
D: NA
size: few
CDR3: CASSSLYTVSGANVLTF
DNA: TGTGCCAGCAGCTCCCTTTATACAGTCTCTGGGGCCAACGTCCTGACTTTC

J: TRBJ2-5
V: TRBV11-2
D: TRBD1
size: NA
CDR3: CASRRLQGPSGETQYF
DNA: TGTGCCAGCAGGAGACTACAGGGGCCATCAGGAGAGACCCAGTACTTC

J: TRBJ2-1
V: TRBV14
D: NA
size: few
CDR3: CASSQGTPSYNEQFF
DNA: TGTGCCAGCAGCCAAGGAACTCCATCCTACAATGAGCAGTTCTTC